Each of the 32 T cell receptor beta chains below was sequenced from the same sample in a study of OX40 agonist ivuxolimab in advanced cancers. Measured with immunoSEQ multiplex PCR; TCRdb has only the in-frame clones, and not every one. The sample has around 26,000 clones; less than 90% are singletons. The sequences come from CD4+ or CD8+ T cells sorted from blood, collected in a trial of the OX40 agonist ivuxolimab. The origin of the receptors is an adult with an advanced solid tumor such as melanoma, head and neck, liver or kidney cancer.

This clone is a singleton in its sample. This chain's CDR3 is CASSPILNTGELFF. In nucleotides, the CDR3 is TGCGCCAGCAGCCCCATACTCAACACCGGGGAGCTGTTTTTT. The rearrangement joins TRBV4-1 to TRBJ2-2; D ambiguous. The CDR3 covers 14 residues. Germline lookup yields CDR1 MGHRA and CDR2 YSYEKL. Trimming removed 4 bases at V and 2 bases at J, with 8 bases between.

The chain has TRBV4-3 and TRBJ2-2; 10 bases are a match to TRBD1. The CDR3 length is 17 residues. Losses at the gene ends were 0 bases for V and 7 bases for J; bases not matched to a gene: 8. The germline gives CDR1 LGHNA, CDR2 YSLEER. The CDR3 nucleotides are TGCGCCAGCAGCCAAGATCGAGGACAGGGGGTTAGCGGGGAGCTGTTTTTT. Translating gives CASSQDRGQGVSGELFF.

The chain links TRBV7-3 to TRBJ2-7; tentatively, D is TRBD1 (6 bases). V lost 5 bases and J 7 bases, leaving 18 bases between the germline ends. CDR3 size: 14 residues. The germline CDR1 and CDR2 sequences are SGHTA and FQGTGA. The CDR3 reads CASSQSTGSREQYF. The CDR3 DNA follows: TGTGCCAGCAGCCAATCAACAGGGTCGAGGGAGCAGTACTTC.

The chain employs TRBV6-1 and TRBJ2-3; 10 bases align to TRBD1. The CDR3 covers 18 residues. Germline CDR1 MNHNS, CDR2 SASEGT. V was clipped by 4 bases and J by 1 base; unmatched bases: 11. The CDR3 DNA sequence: TGTGCCAGCAGTGCTGTTGAAGCCGGGACAGGGGGCACAGATACGCAGTATTTT. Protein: CASSAVEAGTGGTDTQYF.

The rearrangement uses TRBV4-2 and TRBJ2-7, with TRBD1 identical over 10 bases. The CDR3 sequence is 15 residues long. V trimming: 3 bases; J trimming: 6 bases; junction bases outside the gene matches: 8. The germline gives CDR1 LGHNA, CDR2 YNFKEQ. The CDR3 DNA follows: TGTGCCAGCAGCCACCCGACAGGGGGCCGGCGCGAGCAGTACTTC. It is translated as CASSHPTGGRREQYF.

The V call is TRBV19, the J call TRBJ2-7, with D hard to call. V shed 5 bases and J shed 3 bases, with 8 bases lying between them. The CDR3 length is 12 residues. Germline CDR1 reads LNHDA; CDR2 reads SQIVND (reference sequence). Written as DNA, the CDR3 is TGTGCCAGTAGTCTGGGGAACTACGAGCAGTACTTC. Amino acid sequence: CASSLGNYEQYF.

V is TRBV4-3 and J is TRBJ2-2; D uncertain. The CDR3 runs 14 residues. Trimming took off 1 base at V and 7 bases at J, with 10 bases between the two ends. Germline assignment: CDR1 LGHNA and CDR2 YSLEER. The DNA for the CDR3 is TGCGCCAGCAGCCAAGTAGGAGTCGGCGGGGAGCTGTTTTTT. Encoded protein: CASSQVGVGGELFF.

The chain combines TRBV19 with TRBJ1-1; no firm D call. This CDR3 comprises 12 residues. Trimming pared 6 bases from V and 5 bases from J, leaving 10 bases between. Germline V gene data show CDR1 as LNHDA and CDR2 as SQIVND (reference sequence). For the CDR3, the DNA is TGTGCCAGTAGAATCGGGGATACTGAAGCTTTCTTT. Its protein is CASRIGDTEAFF.

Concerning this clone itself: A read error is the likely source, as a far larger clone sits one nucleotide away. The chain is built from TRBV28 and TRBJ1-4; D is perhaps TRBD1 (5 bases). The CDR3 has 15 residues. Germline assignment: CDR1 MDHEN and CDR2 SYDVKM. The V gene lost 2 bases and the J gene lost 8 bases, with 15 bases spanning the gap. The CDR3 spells CASSLEPGVGEKLFF. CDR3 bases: TGTGCCAGCAGTTTAGAGCCGGGGGTGGGGGAAAAACTGTTTTTT.

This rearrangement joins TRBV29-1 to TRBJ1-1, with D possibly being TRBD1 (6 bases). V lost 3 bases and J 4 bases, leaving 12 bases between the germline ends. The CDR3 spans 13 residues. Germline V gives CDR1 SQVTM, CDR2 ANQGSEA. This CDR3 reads CSVDRGGGTEAFF. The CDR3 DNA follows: TGCAGCGTTGACAGGGGAGGAGGCACTGAAGCTTTCTTT.

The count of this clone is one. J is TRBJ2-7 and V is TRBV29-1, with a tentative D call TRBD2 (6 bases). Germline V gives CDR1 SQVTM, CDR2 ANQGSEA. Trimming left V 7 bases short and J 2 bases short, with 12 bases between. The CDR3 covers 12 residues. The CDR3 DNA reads TGCAGCGCTTCGGGAGAAACCTACGAGCAGTACTTC. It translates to CSASGETYEQYF.

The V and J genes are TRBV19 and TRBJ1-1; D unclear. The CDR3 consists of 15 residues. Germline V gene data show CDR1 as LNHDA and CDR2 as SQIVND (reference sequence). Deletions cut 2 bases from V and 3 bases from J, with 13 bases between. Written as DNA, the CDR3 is TGTGCCAGTAGTATATCGGGGTCTGGAGACACTGAAGCTTTCTTT. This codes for CASSISGSGDTEAFF.

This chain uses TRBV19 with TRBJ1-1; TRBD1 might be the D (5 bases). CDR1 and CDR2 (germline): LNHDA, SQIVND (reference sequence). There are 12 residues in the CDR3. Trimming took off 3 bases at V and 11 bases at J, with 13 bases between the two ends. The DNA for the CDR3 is TGTGCCAGTAGTATGTTCAGGGTTTCGGCTTTCTTT. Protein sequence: CASSMFRVSAFF.

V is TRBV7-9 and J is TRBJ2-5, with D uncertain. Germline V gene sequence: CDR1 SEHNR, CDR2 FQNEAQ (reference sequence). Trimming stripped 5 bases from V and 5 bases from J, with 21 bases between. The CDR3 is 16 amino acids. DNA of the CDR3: TGTGCCAGCAGCCCCCAGACCGCCGCCCTGGGTGAGACCCAGTACTTC. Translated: CASSPQTAALGETQYF.

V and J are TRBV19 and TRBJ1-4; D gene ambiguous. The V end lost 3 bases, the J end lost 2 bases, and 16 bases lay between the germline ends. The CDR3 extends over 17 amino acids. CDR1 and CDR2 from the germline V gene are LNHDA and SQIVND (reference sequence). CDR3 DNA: TGTGCCAGTAGTATTTTCGGGTTCTCCGGGACTAATGAAAAACTGTTTTTT. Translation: CASSIFGFSGTNEKLFF.

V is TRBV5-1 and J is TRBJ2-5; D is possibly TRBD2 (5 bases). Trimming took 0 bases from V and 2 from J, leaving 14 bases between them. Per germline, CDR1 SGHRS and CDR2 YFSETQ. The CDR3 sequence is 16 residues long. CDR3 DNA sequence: TGCGCCAGCAGCTTGGTAGGGCGGGCAGAGCAAGAGACCCAGTACTTC. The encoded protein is CASSLVGRAEQETQYF.

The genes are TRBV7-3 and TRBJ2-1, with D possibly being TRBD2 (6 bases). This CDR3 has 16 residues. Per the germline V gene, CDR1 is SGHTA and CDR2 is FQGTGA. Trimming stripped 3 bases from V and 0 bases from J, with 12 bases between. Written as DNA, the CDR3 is TGTGCCAGCAGCTTCTGGGGGGAAAGCTCCTACAATGAGCAGTTCTTC. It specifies CASSFWGESSYNEQFF.

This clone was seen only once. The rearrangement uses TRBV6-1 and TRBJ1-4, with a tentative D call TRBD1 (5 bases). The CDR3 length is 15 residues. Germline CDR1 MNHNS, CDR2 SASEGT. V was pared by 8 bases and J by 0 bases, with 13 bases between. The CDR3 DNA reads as TGTGCCAGCGGACATATGGGGGCAACTAATGAAAAACTGTTTTTT. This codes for CASGHMGATNEKLFF.

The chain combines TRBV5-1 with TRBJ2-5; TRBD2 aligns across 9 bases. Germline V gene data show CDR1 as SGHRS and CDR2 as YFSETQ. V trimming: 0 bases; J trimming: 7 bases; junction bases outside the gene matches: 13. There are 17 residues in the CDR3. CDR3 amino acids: CASSLEGSGGYGVTQYF. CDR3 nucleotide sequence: TGCGCCAGCAGCTTGGAGGGTAGCGGGGGTTACGGGGTGACCCAGTACTTC.

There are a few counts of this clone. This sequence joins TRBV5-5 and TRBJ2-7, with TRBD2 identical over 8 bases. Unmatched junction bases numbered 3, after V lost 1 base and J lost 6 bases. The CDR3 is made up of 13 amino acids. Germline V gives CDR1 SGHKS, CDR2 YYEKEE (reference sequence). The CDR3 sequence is CASSLSGGFEQYF. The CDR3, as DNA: TGTGCCAGCAGCTTGAGCGGGGGTTTCGAGCAGTACTTC.

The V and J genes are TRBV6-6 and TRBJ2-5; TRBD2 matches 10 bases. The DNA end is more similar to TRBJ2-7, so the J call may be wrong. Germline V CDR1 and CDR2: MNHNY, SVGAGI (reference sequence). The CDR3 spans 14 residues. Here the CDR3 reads CASSTGTSAYEQYF. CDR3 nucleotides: TGTGCCAGCAGTACCGGGACTAGCGCCTACGAGCAGTACTTC.

CDR3 in DNA: TGTGCCAGCTCACCATCATCCGGGAGGGGCTCCTATAATTCACCCCTCCACTTT. Amino acids: CASSPSSGRGSYNSPLHF. The chain has TRBV18 and TRBJ1-6; maybe TRBD1 (5 bases). This CDR3 is 18 amino acids long. The germline V gene has CDR1 KGHSH and CDR2 LQKENI. Between the trimmed V and J ends, which lost 2 bases and 0 bases, there was a span of 14 bases.

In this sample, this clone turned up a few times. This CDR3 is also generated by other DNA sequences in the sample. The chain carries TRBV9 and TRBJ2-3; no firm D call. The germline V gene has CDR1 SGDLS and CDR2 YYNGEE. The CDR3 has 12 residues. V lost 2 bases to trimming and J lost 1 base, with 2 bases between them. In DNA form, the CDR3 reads TGTGCCAGCAGCGTGGGCACAGATACGCAGTATTTT. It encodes CASSVGTDTQYF.

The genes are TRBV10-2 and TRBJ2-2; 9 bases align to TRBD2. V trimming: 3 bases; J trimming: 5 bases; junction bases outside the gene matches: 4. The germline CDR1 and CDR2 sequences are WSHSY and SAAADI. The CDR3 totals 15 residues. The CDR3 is CASSDVRGGTGELFF. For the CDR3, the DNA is TGCGCCAGCAGTGATGTGCGGGGGGGGACCGGGGAGCTGTTTTTT.

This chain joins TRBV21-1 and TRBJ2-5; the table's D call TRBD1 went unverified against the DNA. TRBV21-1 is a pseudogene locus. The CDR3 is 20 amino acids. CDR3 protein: CASGSKVEEFVRGAQETQYF. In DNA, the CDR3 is TGTGCCAGCGGCAGCAAAGTGGAGGAATTCGTCAGGGGTGCACAAGAGACCCAGTACTTC.

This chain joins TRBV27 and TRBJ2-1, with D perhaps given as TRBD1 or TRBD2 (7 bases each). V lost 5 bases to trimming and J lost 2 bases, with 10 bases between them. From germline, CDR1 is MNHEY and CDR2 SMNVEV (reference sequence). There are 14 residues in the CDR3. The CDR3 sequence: CASSPGGAYNEQFF. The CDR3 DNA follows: TGTGCCAGCAGTCCAGGGGGGGCCTACAATGAGCAGTTCTTC.

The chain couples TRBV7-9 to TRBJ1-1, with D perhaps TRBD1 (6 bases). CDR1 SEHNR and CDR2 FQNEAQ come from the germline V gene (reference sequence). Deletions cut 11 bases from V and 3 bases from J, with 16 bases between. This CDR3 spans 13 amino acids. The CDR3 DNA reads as TGTGCCGGCCGGGTTGGGGGCGACACTGAAGCTTTCTTT. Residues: CAGRVGGDTEAFF.

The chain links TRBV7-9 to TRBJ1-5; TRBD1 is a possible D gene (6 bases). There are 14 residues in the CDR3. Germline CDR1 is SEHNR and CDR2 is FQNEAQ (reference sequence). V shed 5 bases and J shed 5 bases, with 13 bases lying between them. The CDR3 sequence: CASSLGRGDQPQHF. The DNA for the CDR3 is TGTGCCAGCAGCCTCGGCAGGGGCGATCAGCCCCAGCATTTT. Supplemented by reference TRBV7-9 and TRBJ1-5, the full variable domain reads DTGVSQNPRHKITKRGQNVTFRCDPISEHNRLYWYRQTLGQGPEFLTYFQNEAQLEKSRLLSDRFSAERPKGSFSTLEIQRTEQGDSAMYLCASSLGRGDQPQHFGDGTRLSIL.

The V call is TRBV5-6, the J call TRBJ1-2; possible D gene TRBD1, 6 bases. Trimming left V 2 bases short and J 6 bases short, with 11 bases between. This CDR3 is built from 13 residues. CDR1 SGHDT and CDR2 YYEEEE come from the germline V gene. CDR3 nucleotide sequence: TGTGCCAGCAGCTTTCTGGGGGGCGATGGCTACACCTTC. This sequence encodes CASSFLGGDGYTF. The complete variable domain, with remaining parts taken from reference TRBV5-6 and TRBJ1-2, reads DAGVTQSPTHLIKTRGQQVTLRCSPKSGHDTVSWYQQALGQGPQFIFQYYEEEERQRGNFPDRFSGHQFPNYSSELNVNALLLGDSALYLCASSFLGGDGYTFGSGTRLTVV.

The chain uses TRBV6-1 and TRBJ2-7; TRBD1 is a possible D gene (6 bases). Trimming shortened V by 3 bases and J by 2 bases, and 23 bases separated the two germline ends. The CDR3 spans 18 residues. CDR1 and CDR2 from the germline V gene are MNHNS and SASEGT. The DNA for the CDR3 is TGTGCCAGCAGTGATCTCCCCCTCGACAGGCCTATGACCTACGAGCAGTACTTC. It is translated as CASSDLPLDRPMTYEQYF.

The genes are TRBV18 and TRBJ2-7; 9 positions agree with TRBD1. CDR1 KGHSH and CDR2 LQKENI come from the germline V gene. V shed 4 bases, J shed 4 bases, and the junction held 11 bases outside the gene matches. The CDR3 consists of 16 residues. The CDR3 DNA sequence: TGTGCCAGCTCACGGGGACAGGGAGCTGGTATTTACGAGCAGTACTTC. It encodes CASSRGQGAGIYEQYF. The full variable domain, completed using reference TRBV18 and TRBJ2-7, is NAGVMQNPRHLVRRRGQEARLRCSPMKGHSHVYWYRQLPEEGLKFMVYLQKENIIDESGMPKERFSAEFPKEGPSILRIQQVVRGDSAAYFCASSRGQGAGIYEQYFGPGTRLTVT.

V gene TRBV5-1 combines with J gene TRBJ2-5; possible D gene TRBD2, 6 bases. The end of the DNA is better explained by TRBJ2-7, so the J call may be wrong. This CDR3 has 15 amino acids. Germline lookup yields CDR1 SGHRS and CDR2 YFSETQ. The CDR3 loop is CASREGYTRRFEQYF. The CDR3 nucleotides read TGCGCCAGCAGGGAGGGATATACTCGCAGGTTCGAGCAGTACTTC.